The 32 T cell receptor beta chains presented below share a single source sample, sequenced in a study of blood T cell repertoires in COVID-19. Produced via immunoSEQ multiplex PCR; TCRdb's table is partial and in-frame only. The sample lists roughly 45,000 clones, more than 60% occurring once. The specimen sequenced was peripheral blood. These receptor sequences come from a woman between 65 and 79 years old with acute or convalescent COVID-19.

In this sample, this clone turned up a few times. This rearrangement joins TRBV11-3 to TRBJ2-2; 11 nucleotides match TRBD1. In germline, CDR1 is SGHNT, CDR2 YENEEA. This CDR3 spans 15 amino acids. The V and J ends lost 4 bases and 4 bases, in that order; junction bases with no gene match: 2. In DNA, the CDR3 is TGTGCCAGCAGCTCGGGACAGGGGGGCACCGGGGAGCTGTTTTTT. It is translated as CASSSGQGGTGELFF.

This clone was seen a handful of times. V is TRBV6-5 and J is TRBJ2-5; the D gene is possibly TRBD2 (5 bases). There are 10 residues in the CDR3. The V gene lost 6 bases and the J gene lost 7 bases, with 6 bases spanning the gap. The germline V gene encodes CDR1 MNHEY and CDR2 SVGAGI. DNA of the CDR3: TGTGCCAGCAGGGGAGCGACCCAGTACTTC. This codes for CASRGATQYF.

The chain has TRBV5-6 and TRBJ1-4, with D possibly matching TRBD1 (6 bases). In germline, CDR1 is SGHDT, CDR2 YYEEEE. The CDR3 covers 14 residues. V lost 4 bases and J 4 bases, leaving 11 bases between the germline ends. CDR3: CASSLTGINEKLFF. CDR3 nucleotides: TGTGCCAGCAGCCTAACAGGGATTAATGAAAAACTGTTTTTT.

The CDR3 sequence is CASSPDRNQPQHF. CDR3 bases: TGTGCCAGCAGCCCCGACAGGAATCAGCCCCAGCATTTT. The genes are TRBV3-1 (or the pseudogene TRBV3-2) and TRBJ1-5; D may be TRBD1 (6 bases). The CDR3 covers 13 residues. V lost 4 bases and J 4 bases, leaving 8 bases between the germline ends. The V gene's germline CDR1 is LGHDT and CDR2 YNNKEL (reference sequence).

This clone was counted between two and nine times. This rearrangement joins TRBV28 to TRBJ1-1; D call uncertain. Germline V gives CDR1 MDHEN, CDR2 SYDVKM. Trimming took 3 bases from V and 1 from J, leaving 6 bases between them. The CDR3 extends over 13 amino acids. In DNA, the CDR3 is TGTGCCAGCAGTTTCGAGTGGAACACTGAAGCTTTCTTT. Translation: CASSFEWNTEAFF.

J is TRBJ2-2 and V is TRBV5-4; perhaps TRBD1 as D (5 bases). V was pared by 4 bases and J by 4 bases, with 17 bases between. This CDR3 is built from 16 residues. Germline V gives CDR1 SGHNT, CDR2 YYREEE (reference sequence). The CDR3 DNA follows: TGTGCCAGCAGCGCCTCGCCAGGGTTGGTCACCGGGGAGCTGTTTTTT. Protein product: CASSASPGLVTGELFF.

CDR3 sequence reads: CASSQQGSGELFF. CDR3 nucleotides: TGTGCCAGCAGCCAGCAGGGGAGCGGGGAGCTGTTTTTT. The V call is TRBV3-1 (or the pseudogene TRBV3-2), the J call TRBJ2-2; D possibly corresponds to TRBD1 (6 bases). The V end was cut by 3 bases, the J end by 7 bases, with 9 bases between. Looked up from germline, CDR1 is LGHDT and CDR2 is YNNKEL (reference sequence). The CDR3 is made up of 13 amino acids.

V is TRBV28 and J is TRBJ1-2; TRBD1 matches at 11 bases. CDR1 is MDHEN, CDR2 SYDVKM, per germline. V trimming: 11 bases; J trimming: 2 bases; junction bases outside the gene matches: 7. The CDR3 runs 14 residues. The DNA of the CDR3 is TGTGCCGTCGAGTGGGACAGGGGGAACTATGGCTACACCTTC. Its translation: CAVEWDRGNYGYTF.

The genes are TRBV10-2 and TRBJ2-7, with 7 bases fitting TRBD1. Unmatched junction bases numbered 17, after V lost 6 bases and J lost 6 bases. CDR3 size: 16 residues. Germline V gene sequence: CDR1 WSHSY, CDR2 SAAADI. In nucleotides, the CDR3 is TGCGCCAGCAGGACCGGGACAGCCGGGTATCGGGCCGAGCAGTACTTC. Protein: CASRTGTAGYRAEQYF.

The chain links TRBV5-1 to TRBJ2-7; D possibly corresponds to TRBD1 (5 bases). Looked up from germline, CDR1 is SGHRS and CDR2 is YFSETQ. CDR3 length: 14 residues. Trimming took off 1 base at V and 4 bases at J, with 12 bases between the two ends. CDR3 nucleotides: TGCGCCAGCAGCTTGAATGGGGCAGAGTACGAGCAGTACTTC. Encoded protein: CASSLNGAEYEQYF.

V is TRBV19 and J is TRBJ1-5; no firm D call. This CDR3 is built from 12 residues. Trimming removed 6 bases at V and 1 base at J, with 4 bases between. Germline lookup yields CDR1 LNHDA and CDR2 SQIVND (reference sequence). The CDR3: CASRQSNQPQHF. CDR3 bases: TGTGCCAGTAGACAGAGCAATCAGCCCCAGCATTTT.

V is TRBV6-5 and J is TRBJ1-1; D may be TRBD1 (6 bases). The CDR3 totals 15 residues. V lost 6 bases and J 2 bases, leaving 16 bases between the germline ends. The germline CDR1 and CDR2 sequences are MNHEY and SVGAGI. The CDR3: CASSIPKTGNTEAFF. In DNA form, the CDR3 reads TGTGCCAGCAGCATACCCAAGACAGGAAACACTGAAGCTTTCTTT.

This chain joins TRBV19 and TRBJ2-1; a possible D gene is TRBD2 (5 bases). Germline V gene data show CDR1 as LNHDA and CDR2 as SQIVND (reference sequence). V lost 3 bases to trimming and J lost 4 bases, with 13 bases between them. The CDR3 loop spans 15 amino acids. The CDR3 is CASSMGSDPYNEQFF. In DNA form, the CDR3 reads TGTGCCAGTAGTATGGGGAGCGACCCTTACAATGAGCAGTTCTTC.

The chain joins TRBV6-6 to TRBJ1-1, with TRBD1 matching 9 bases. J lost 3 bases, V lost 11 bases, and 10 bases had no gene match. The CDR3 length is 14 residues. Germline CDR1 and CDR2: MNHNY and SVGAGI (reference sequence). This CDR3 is CASTGGRGHTEAFF. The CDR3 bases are TGTGCCTCTACAGGGGGCCGCGGACACACTGAAGCTTTCTTT.

CDR3: CASSFLPGQVREEQFF. CDR3 nucleotides: TGTGCCAGCAGCTTCCTTCCGGGACAGGTCAGGGAGGAGCAGTTCTTC. The rearrangement links TRBV13 to TRBJ2-1, with 8 bases lining up with TRBD1. CDR3 length: 16 amino acids. CDR1 and CDR2 (germline): PRHDT, FYEKMQ (reference sequence). V lost 3 bases to trimming and J lost 10 bases; unmatched junction nucleotides: 14.

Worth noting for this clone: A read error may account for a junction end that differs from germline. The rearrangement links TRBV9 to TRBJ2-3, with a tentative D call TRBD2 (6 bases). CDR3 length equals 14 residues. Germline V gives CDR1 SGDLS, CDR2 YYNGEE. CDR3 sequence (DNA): TGTGTCAGCAGCCCCGGGACTAGCACAGATACGCAGTATTTT. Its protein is CVSSPGTSTDTQYF.

CDR3 DNA sequence: TGTGCCAGCAGGGGGACTTTTAATCCCTACGAGCAGTACTTC. It translates to CASRGTFNPYEQYF. The chain carries TRBV28 and TRBJ2-7, with a possible D match to TRBD2 (6 bases). Germline V gene data show CDR1 as MDHEN and CDR2 as SYDVKM. The CDR3 is made up of 14 amino acids. V lost 6 bases to trimming and J lost 2 bases, with 14 bases between them.

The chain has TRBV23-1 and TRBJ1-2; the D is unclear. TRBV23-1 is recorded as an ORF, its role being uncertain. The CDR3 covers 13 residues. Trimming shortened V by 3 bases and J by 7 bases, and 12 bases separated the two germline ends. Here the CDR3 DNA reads TGCGCCAGCAGTCATCGGGTTACTAGTGGCTACACCTTC. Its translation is CASSHRVTSGYTF.

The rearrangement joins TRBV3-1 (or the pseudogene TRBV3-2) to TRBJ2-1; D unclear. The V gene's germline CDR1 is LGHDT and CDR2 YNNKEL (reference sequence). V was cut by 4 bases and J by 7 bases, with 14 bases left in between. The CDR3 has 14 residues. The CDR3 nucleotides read TGTGCCAGCAGCCCACTCGGAACCGGGAATGAGCAGTTCTTC. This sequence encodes CASSPLGTGNEQFF.

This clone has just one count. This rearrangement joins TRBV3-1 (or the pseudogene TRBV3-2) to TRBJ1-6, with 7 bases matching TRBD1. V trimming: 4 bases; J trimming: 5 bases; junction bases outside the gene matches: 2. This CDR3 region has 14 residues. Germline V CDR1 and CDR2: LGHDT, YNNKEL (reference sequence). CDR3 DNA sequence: TGTGCCAGCAGCCCACAGGGGAATAATTCACCCCTCCACTTT. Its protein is CASSPQGNNSPLHF.

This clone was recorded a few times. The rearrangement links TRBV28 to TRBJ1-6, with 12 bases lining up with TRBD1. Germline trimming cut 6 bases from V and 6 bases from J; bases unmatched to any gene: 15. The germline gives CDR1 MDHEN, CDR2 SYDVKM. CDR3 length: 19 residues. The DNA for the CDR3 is TGTGCCAGCAGCCCTTTCCGGGACAGGGGGCAGATAGGTAATTCACCCCTCCACTTT. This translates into CASSPFRDRGQIGNSPLHF.

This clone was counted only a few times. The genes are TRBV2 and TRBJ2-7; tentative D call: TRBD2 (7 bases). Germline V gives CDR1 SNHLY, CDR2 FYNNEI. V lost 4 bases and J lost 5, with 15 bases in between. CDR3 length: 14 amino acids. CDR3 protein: CASSVRGALNEQYF. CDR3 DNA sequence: TGTGCCAGCAGTGTCCGGGGGGCGCTGAACGAGCAGTACTTC.

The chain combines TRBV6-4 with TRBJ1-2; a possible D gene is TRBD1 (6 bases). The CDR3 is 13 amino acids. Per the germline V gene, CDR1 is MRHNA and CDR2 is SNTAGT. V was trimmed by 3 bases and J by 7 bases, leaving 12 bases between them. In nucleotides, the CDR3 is TGTGCCAGCAGTGAGGCAGGGGATCGTGGCTACACCTTC. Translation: CASSEAGDRGYTF.

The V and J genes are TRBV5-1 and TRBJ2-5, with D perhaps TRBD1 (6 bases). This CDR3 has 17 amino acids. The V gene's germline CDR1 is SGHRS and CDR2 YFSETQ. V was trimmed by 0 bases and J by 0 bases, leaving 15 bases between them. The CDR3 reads CASSLARGDPNQETQYF. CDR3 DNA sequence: TGCGCCAGCAGCTTGGCCAGGGGCGACCCAAACCAAGAGACCCAGTACTTC.

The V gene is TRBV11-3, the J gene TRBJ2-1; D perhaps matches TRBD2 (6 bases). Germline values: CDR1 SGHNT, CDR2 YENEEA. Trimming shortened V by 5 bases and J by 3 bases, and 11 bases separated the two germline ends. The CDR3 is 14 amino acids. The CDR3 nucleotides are TGTGCCAGCAGCCCGAGCGGGCTCTACAATGAGCAGTTCTTC. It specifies CASSPSGLYNEQFF.

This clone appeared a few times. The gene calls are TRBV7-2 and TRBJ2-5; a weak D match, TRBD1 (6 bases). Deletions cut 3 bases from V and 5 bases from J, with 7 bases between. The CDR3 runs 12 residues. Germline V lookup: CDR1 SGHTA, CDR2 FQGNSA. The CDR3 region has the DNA TGTGCCAGCAGCTTTACAGGGGAGACCCAGTACTTC. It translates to CASSFTGETQYF.

The CDR3 nucleotides read TGTGCCAGCAGCCATTACAGGGGTCTAGACTATGGCTACACCTTC. It specifies CASSHYRGLDYGYTF. The rearrangement uses TRBV11-2 and TRBJ1-2, with 7 bases lining up with TRBD1. Per germline, CDR1 SGHAT and CDR2 FQNNGV. The length of the CDR3 is 15 residues. With V trimmed by 5 bases and J by 3 bases, 9 bases remained unmatched.

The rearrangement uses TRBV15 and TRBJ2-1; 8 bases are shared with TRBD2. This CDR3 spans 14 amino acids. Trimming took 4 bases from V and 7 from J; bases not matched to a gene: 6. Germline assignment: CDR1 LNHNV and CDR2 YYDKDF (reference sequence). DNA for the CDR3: TGTGCCACCAGCAAACGGGGGGGGCGGAATGAGCAGTTCTTC. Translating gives CATSKRGGRNEQFF.

The CDR3 sequence: CASRETGGNTEAFF. For the CDR3, the DNA is TGTGCCAGCAGAGAGACAGGGGGGAACACTGAAGCTTTCTTT. V is TRBV2 and J is TRBJ1-1; 9 bases are shared with TRBD1. The V gene end was trimmed by 6 bases and the J gene end by 1 base; junction bases not matched to a gene: 3. Germline values: CDR1 SNHLY, CDR2 FYNNEI. This CDR3 comprises 14 residues.

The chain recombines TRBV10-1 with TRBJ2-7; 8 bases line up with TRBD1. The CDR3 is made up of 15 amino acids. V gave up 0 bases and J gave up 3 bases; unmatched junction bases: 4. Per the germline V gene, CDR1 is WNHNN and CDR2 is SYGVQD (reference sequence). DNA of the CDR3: TGCGCCAGCAGTGAGTCGGGACAGGTTGGCTACGAGCAGTACTTC. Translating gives CASSESGQVGYEQYF.

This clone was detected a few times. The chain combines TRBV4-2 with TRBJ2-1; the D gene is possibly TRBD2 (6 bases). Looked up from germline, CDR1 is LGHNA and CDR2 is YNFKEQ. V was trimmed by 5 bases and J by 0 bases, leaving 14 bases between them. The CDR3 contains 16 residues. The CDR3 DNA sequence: TGTGCCAGCAGCTATTCTTGGGGGGACTCCTACAATGAGCAGTTCTTC. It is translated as CASSYSWGDSYNEQFF.

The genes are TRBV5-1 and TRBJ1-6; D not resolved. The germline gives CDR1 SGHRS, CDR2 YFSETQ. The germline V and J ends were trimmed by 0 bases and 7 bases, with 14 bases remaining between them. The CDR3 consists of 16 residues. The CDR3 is CASSLAPRTGNSPLHF. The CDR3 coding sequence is TGCGCCAGCAGCTTGGCTCCCCGTACGGGGAATTCACCCCTCCACTTT.